What follows is one T cell receptor (beta chain) and its context. This clonotype was seen many times. Its specific antigen is unknown. Base qualities are not provided; no much larger clone lies one nucleotide away. From cysteine to phenylalanine, the CDR3 is 15 amino acids long. The only DNA kept is the CDR3, 45 bases in frame from the first base. Germline trimming: 3 bases from V, 4 bases from J; junction bases outside gene matches: 5. These data originate in a study of T cells in Graves' hyperthyroidism and ophthalmopathy (dated by TCRdb to between 2018 and 2021). For context, the study as a whole: Peripheral blood samples were taken at the time of initial diagnosis, prior to any treatment. Thyroid tissue and blood T-cell repertoires from roughly 6 Graves' hyperthyroidism patients were also compared in the study. To identify distinguishing TCR V-J signatures, a discovery cohort of about a hundred patients was used, comprising under 45 with Graves' ophthalmopathy and under 60 with stable Graves' hyperthyroidism. Whether ophthalmopathy could be predicted prospectively was tested in an independent validation cohort made up of under 20 hyperthyroidism patients plus 17 patients who later progressed to ophthalmopathy. Following sampling, methimazole starting at 30 mg daily was given to hyperthyroidism patients, and high-dose intravenous methylprednisolone was given to ophthalmopathy patients. According to the paper, TCR Vbeta CDR3 sequencing was carried out on roughly 130 peripheral blood samples, which came from some 41 ophthalmopathy, some 73 hyperthyroidism and roughly 17 progressor patients. The 95 to 100 discovery patients were divided at random into training and test sets in a 7:3 ratio.

Amplification of TCR beta CDR3 regions was carried out from RNA transcripts. The first round of RT-PCR for the TCR CDR3 was performed with the HTBI primer set and the Qiagen OneStep RT-PCR kit. A second multiplex PCR round built the libraries, followed by size selection and purification. Sequencing of the libraries was done on an Illumina HiSeq2000 using paired-end 100 bp reads. As for how the authors treated the data: Raw data were processed with SOAPnuke, discarding reads with adapters, uncalled bases, mean Phred below 15, or no exact constant-primer or identifier match. COPE v1.2.5 was used to merge high-quality paired reads, and clonotypes were defined as unique nucleotide sequences. MiTCR v1.1 was used to align the clonotypes against IMGT TRBV, TRBD and TRBJ reference segments. The analysis included only V-J combinations with a frequency above 0.0001, which together covered approximately 99% of the repertoires. The TCS score was defined as the ratio of F50 (clonal expansion) to E x V (chaos), calculated using BLOSUM62-based TCRdist between CDR3 peptides within each V-J. Welch's t-statistics and random forest reduced 514 V-J features to fewer than 15, which were used in a naive Bayes classifier (R e1071). TCRdb handled the public reads itself, with Q25 trimming in fastp and clone calling in MiXCR, and kept productive beta chains. Every CDR3 protein is listed once, alongside the most common genes and DNA of its rows. The V and J calls, along with clone size, are taken from TCRdb and not from the paper's own processing. A total of over 250,000 distinct CDR3 sequences appear in this sample, 22% of them only once. Around 62% of the sample belongs to the ten largest clones.

In the ophthalmopathy patients, disease was moderately to severely active, with a Clinical Activity Score of 3 or more, a NOSPECS grade of 4 or more, and a duration of less than 3 months. Patients with uncontrolled infections, other autoimmune diseases, pregnancy or lactation were excluded. Clinical symptoms, serum thyroxine and TRAb, thyroid ultrasound, and orbital computed tomography formed the basis for the diagnoses. Ficoll-Paque density gradient centrifugation was used to isolate PBMCs from about 9 ml of fresh peripheral blood. Total RNA was extracted using Trizol reagent, and RNA quality was assessed on an Agilent 2100 Bioanalyzer. Points the paper makes about the study in general: In validation, the model predicted progression to ophthalmopathy with approximately 69% sensitivity and around 72% specificity, a median of around 6.6 months before onset. Most expanded thyroid clonotypes (frequency above 0.001) were also detected in blood, suggesting blood repertoires may reflect thyroid immune responses. A model built on a 13 V-J signature distinguished ophthalmopathy from stable hyperthyroidism, reaching around 88% sensitivity and 81.08% specificity in cross-validation and 80%/75% in testing. Sample size was not statistically predetermined, and blinding of investigators to group allocation was not performed.

Sequencing was carried out using blood. The receptor's source is a man aged 25 to 40 with Graves' ophthalmopathy. The V and J segments used are TRBV12-3 or TRBV12-4 and TRBJ1-5, with TRBD1 matching 8 junction bases. The nucleotide sequence is given as TGTGCCAGCAGTTTTGTGGGACAGGTTAATCAGCCCCAGCATTTT. Translation gives CASSFVGQVNQPQHF.